These 28 T cell receptor beta chains were sequenced from one sample in a study of human T cells and chemical hapten exposure. TCRdb re-derived calls from the RACE reads in MiXCR, one entry per CDR3 protein. The sample consists of approximately 30,000 distinct CDR3 sequences, 5.8% of them appearing once. As to time point: patch test 3, about 24 weeks after DPC sensitization. Noted treatment: therapeutic diphenylcyclopropenone sensitization with weekly scalp DPC. The sample in question was whole blood, obtained in connection with sensitization to the hapten diphenylcyclopropenone (DPC). These TCRs come from a man aged 25 to 45 with alopecia areata. Some clones in this sample may be carry-over from other donors' samples.

There are many counts of this clonotype. The chain has TRBV12-3 or TRBV12-4 and TRBJ2-1; D gene unclear. The CDR3 length is 12 residues. The V end lost 1 base, the J end lost 8 bases, and 6 bases lay between the germline ends. The CDR3 sequence: CASSLGQDEQFF. The CDR3 DNA sequence: TGTGCCAGCAGTTTAGGGCAGGATGAGCAGTTCTTC.

This clonotype was counted ten times or more. The CDR3 here is CASSLTAVVGTGELFF. The CDR3 coding sequence is TGTGCCAGCAGTCTAACGGCGGTTGTGGGTACCGGGGAGCTGTTTTTT. The chain links TRBV7-6 to TRBJ2-2; no reliable D call. CDR1 is SGHVS, CDR2 FNYEAQ, per germline. Trimming removed 6 bases from V and 5 bases from J, with 19 bases in between. This CDR3 comprises 16 residues.

The sample holds many counts of this clonotype. This CDR3 reads CASSENGLYEQYF. The DNA of the CDR3 is TGTGCCAGCAGTGAAAATGGTCTCTACGAGCAGTACTTC. The chain links TRBV2 to TRBJ2-7; D not certain. V was pared by 2 bases and J by 3 bases, with 8 bases between. The CDR3 is made up of 13 amino acids. Germline-derived CDR1 and CDR2 are SNHLY and FYNNEI.

This clonotype occurred a few times. This chain uses TRBV20-1 with TRBJ1-5; the match to TRBD1 covers 7 bases. CDR1 is DFQATT, CDR2 SNEGSKA, per germline (reference sequence). This CDR3 is 14 amino acids long. Losses at the gene ends were 4 bases for V and 1 base for J; bases not matched to a gene: 4. DNA of the CDR3: TGCAGTGCTATTTTGACAGGGAGCAATCAGCCCCAGCATTTT. Its translation: CSAILTGSNQPQHF.

The rearrangement joins TRBV12-3 or TRBV12-4 to TRBJ1-1; D unclear. The CDR3 contains 14 residues. The V end lost 2 bases, the J end lost 13 bases, and 20 bases lay between the germline ends. CDR3 sequence: CASSLPQPGTESFF. Written as DNA, the CDR3 is TGTGCCAGCAGTTTACCACAGCCGGGCACTGAAAGTTTCTTT.

This clonotype appeared many times. The gene calls are TRBV5-1 and TRBJ1-6; D is possibly TRBD1 (5 bases). This CDR3 has 21 residues. Trimming removed 4 bases from V and 4 bases from J, with 30 bases in between. Germline CDR1 and CDR2: SGHRS and YFSETQ. CDR3: CASSRGSDIYRSDIYNSPLHF. The CDR3 DNA reads as TGCGCCAGCAGCAGGGGATCGGACATTTATAGATCGGACATTTATAATTCACCCCTCCACTTT. Supplemented by reference TRBV5-1 and TRBJ1-6, the full variable domain reads KAGVTQTPRYLIKTRGQQVTLSCSPISGHRSVSWYQQTPGQGLQFLFEYFSETQRNKGNFPGRFSGRQFSNSRSEMNVSTLELGDSALYLCASSRGSDIYRSDIYNSPLHFGNGTRLTVT.

This clonotype was observed a few times. This chain uses TRBV30 with TRBJ2-7; 7 nucleotides agree with TRBD2. CDR3 length equals 14 residues. Germline loops: CDR1 GTSNPN, CDR2 SVGIG (reference sequence). V shed 1 base, J shed 2 bases, and the junction held 5 bases outside the gene matches. CDR3 in DNA: TGTGCCTGGAGTGCCCTAGCGGCTACCTACGAGCAGTACTTC. Protein product: CAWSALAATYEQYF. Complete variable domain (other parts from reference TRBV30 and TRBJ2-7): SQTIHQWPATLVQPVGSPLSLECTVEGTSNPNLYWYRQAAGRGLQLLFYSVGIGQISSEVPQNLSASRPQDRQFILSSKKLLLSDSGFYLCAWSALAATYEQYFGPGTRLTVT.

There are many counts of this clonotype. This rearrangement joins TRBV7-2 to TRBJ1-5; TRBD1 might be the D (6 bases). The length of the CDR3 is 15 residues. Deletions cut 1 base from V and 5 bases from J, with 12 bases between. Germline V gene lookup returns CDR1 SGHTA and CDR2 FQGNSA. Written as DNA, the CDR3 is TGTGCCAGCAGCTTAGGACAGGCCATTCATCAGCCCCAGCATTTT. The encoded protein is CASSLGQAIHQPQHF.

V usage is TRBV6-2 or TRBV6-3 and J usage is TRBJ2-7; TRBD1 matches 8 bases. This CDR3 comprises 13 residues. The junction had 3 bases not matched to a gene; V was cut back by 7 bases and J by 1 base. Germline assignment: CDR1 MNHEY and CDR2 SVGEGT. The CDR3 DNA is TGTGCCAGCACCGGGACAGGTTCCTACGAGCAGTACTTC. Translation: CASTGTGSYEQYF.

This clonotype counts as medium-sized. The rearrangement links TRBV2 to TRBJ1-1; no reliable D call. The CDR3 is made up of 18 amino acids. CDR1 and CDR2 from the germline V gene are SNHLY and FYNNEI. The ends were cut back, 5 bases at V and 0 bases at J, with 22 bases in the middle. The CDR3 sequence: CASSSSVPLPPMNTEAFF. CDR3 coding DNA: TGTGCCAGCAGTTCATCGGTCCCCCTCCCTCCTATGAACACTGAAGCTTTCTTT.

This clonotype was seen repeatedly, ten times or more. The J gene is TRBJ2-3, the V gene TRBV9; D gene uncertain. Trimming took 2 bases from V and 1 from J, leaving 11 bases between them. This CDR3 region has 15 residues. The germline gives CDR1 SGDLS, CDR2 YYNGEE. DNA of the CDR3: TGTGCCAGCAGCGTCGACGGTGCGGGCACAGATACGCAGTATTTT. This sequence encodes CASSVDGAGTDTQYF.

In this sample, this clonotype turned up many times. V usage is TRBV13 and J usage is TRBJ2-7, with D possibly matching TRBD2 (5 bases). The ends were cut back, 5 bases at V and 9 bases at J, with 17 bases in the middle. The CDR3 length is 13 residues. Germline CDR1 reads PRHDT; CDR2 reads FYEKMQ (reference sequence). CDR3 in amino acids: CASSPPGDEGQYF. DNA of the CDR3: TGTGCCAGCAGCCCCCCCGGGGATGAGGGGCAGTACTTC. Looking up the rest from reference TRBV13 and TRBJ2-7 gives the full variable domain: AAGVIQSPRHLIKEKRETATLKCYPIPRHDTVYWYQQGPGQDPQFLISFYEKMQSDKGSIPDRFSAQQFSDYHSELNMSSLELGDSALYFCASSPPGDEGQYFGPGTRLTVT.

The V call is TRBV2, the J call TRBJ1-2, with 8 bases aligning to TRBD1. The ends lost 7 bases at V and 8 bases at J; junction bases unmatched: 12. The CDR3 loop spans 14 amino acids. Germline CDR1 is SNHLY and CDR2 is FYNNEI. The CDR3 bases are TGTGCCAGCAAAGTCGGACAGGGTCTTTGGGGCTACACCTTC. Translating gives CASKVGQGLWGYTF.

This clonotype was recorded at least ten times. The chain recombines TRBV7-9 with TRBJ2-2; TRBD1 or TRBD2 may be the D gene (5 bases each). The germline V gene encodes CDR1 SEHNR and CDR2 FQNEAQ (reference sequence). Deletions cut 2 bases from V and 5 bases from J, with 12 bases between. This CDR3 is built from 15 residues. CDR3 amino acids: CASSLRGAGTGELFF. The CDR3 coding sequence is TGTGCCAGCAGCTTACGAGGGGCAGGGACCGGGGAGCTGTTTTTT. Full variable domain (missing parts from reference TRBV7-9 and TRBJ2-2): DTGVSQNPRHKITKRGQNVTFRCDPISEHNRLYWYRQTLGQGPEFLTYFQNEAQLEKSRLLSDRFSAERPKGSFSTLEIQRTEQGDSAMYLCASSLRGAGTGELFFGEGSRLTVL.

This clonotype has a count of ten or more. The chain carries TRBV7-9 and TRBJ2-5, with D possibly TRBD1 on 6 matching bases. V gave up 7 bases and J gave up 0 bases, with 9 bases separating them. The CDR3 spans 13 residues. Germline CDR1 is SEHNR and CDR2 is FQNEAQ (reference sequence). DNA of the CDR3: TGTGCCAGCACTCGACAGGACCAAGAGACCCAGTACTTC. The encoded protein is CASTRQDQETQYF.

This rearrangement joins TRBV7-8 to TRBJ2-7; no clear D. The germline V gene has CDR1 SGHVS and CDR2 FQNEAQ. V dropped 1 base and J dropped 0 bases, with 13 bases sitting between them. The CDR3 covers 16 residues. CDR3 region: CASSLGPRSSSYEQYF. Here the CDR3 DNA reads TGTGCCAGCAGCTTAGGGCCCAGGTCCAGCTCCTACGAGCAGTACTTC. Full variable domain (outside the CDR3, taken from reference TRBV7-8 and TRBJ2-7): GAGVSQSPRYKVAKRGQDVALRCDPISGHVSLFWYQQALGQGPEFLTYFQNEAQLDKSGLPSDRFFAERPEGSVSTLKIQRTQQEDSAVYLCASSLGPRSSSYEQYFGPGTRLTVT.

This clonotype was seen at least ten times. This chain uses TRBV6-2 or TRBV6-3 with TRBJ1-2; D is uncertain. Trimming shortened V by 6 bases and J by 6 bases, and 5 bases separated the two germline ends. The V gene's germline CDR1 is MNHEY and CDR2 SVGEGT. The CDR3 spans 10 residues. CDR3: CASRKDGYTF. CDR3 nucleotides: TGTGCCAGCAGGAAGGATGGCTACACCTTC.

This clonotype showed up many times. The chain joins TRBV7-8 to TRBJ2-7; D ambiguous. V dropped 5 bases and J dropped 5 bases, with 10 bases sitting between them. Germline assignment: CDR1 SGHVS and CDR2 FQNEAQ. The CDR3 has 12 residues. The CDR3 DNA follows: TGTGCCAGCAGCGGTCCCCGGAACGAGCAGTACTTC. Translating gives CASSGPRNEQYF.

This clonotype was detected ten times or more. This sequence joins TRBV7-2 and TRBJ1-1, with 7 bases lining up with TRBD1. Germline CDR1 is SGHTA and CDR2 is FQGNSA. The CDR3 loop spans 15 amino acids. J gave up 4 bases and V 5 bases, and 10 bases lay outside the gene matches. CDR3 region: CASSPLTGFGTEAFF. The CDR3, as DNA: TGTGCCAGCAGCCCGTTGACAGGGTTCGGCACTGAAGCTTTCTTT.

This clonotype was recorded many times. The V gene is TRBV6-1, the J gene TRBJ2-5; 13 bases agree with TRBD2. The V segment lost 4 bases and the J segment 2 bases; nucleotides outside the gene matches: 10. CDR1 and CDR2 (germline): MNHNS, SASEGT. The length of the CDR3 is 18 residues. The CDR3 protein is CASSGTKGLAGRQETQYF. DNA for the CDR3: TGTGCCAGCAGTGGAACGAAGGGACTAGCGGGGAGACAAGAGACCCAGTACTTC.

V usage is TRBV18 and J usage is TRBJ1-1, with unresolved D. This CDR3 has 14 amino acids. V was cut by 3 bases and J by 1 base, with 9 bases left in between. CDR1 and CDR2 (germline): KGHSH, LQKENI. The CDR3 DNA follows: TGTGCCAGCTCACCCCAAGTGGAGAACACTGAAGCTTTCTTT. Encoded protein: CASSPQVENTEAFF.

This clonotype has ten or more counts. This chain links TRBV14 with TRBJ2-4, with 9 bases identical to TRBD1. The ends lost 0 bases at V and 3 bases at J; junction bases unmatched: 9. The germline V gene has CDR1 SGHDN and CDR2 FVKESK. This CDR3 region has 18 residues. The CDR3 is CASSQDRQGGPYKNIQYF. The DNA for the CDR3 is TGTGCCAGCAGCCAAGATAGACAGGGGGGACCCTACAAAAACATTCAGTACTTC.

This clonotype was seen ten or more times. The V call is TRBV29-1, the J call TRBJ1-1; D ambiguous. V was pared by 6 bases and J by 5 bases, with 13 bases between. CDR3 length: 12 residues. CDR1 and CDR2 (germline): SQVTM, ANQGSEA. Here the CDR3 reads CSVGQPPTEAFF. CDR3 sequence (DNA): TGCAGCGTCGGGCAGCCCCCGACTGAAGCTTTCTTT.

In its sample, this clonotype was seen many times. The chain links TRBV6-5 to TRBJ2-2; D uncertain. Trimming took off 0 bases at V and 8 bases at J, with 7 bases between the two ends. Germline V gives CDR1 MNHEY, CDR2 SVGAGI. The CDR3 sequence is 13 residues long. CDR3 amino acids: CASSYSLGGELFF. The CDR3 nucleotides read TGTGCCAGCAGTTACTCTTTGGGAGGGGAGCTGTTTTTT.

This clonotype showed up many times. The gene calls are TRBV12-3 or TRBV12-4 and TRBJ2-3, with 7 bases lining up with TRBD1. The CDR3 covers 13 residues. V dropped 8 bases and J dropped 2; count of bases not matched to a gene: 4. Written as DNA, the CDR3 is TGTGCCAGCCGGGACAGAGTCACAGATACGCAGTATTTT. This encodes CASRDRVTDTQYF.

The V and J genes are TRBV4-2 and TRBJ1-1; 9 bases agree with TRBD1. In germline, CDR1 is LGHNA, CDR2 YNFKEQ. There are 17 residues in the CDR3. With 2 bases clipped from V and 2 bases from J, the junction kept 9 bases outside the gene matches. The CDR3 protein is CASSQKSPGQGNTEAFF. CDR3 coding DNA: TGTGCCAGCAGCCAAAAATCTCCGGGACAGGGAAACACTGAAGCTTTCTTT.

This clonotype was observed at least ten times. This chain connects TRBV19 to TRBJ2-1, with 7 bases aligning to TRBD2. The CDR3 consists of 15 residues. Unmatched junction bases numbered 5, after V lost 6 bases and J lost 0 bases. CDR1 and CDR2 (germline): LNHDA, SQIVND (reference sequence). In DNA, the CDR3 is TGTGCCAGTAGATCACTAGCGACCTCCTACAATGAGCAGTTCTTC. It translates to CASRSLATSYNEQFF.

Ten or more counts support this clonotype. The chain combines TRBV6-2 or TRBV6-3 with TRBJ2-1, with 8 bases fitting TRBD2. The junction had 6 bases not matched to a gene; V was cut back by 0 bases and J by 8 bases. The CDR3 has 15 residues. The germline gives CDR1 MNHEY, CDR2 SVGEGT. The CDR3: CASSYSDRGGYEQFF. The CDR3 DNA follows: TGTGCCAGCAGTTACTCGGACCGGGGGGGGTATGAGCAGTTCTTC.